This T cell receptor (beta chain) was identified during a study of T-cell reconstitution after alpha-beta-depleted transplantation in children. Germline values: CDR1 ENHRY, CDR2 SYGVKD. V was cut by 6 bases and J by 7 bases, with 7 bases left in between. This CDR3 is built from 12 residues. This clonotype was counted many times. A library of TCRbeta sequences, prepared with unique molecular identifiers, was generated. MiXCR, applied by TCRdb to the PCR reads, yields one record per CDR3 protein. The sample lists about 240,000 distinct CDR3 sequences, more than 10% occurring once. The sequence was obtained from a human donor who donated a stem cell graft to a child with acute lymphoblastic leukemia. J is TRBJ1-6 and V is TRBV10-3; unclear D gene. Sequenced material: PBMCs from the stem cell graft donor, taken from the stem cell graft. CDR3 in amino acids: CAISGSNSPLHF. DNA of the CDR3: TGTGCCATCAGCGGGTCCAATTCACCCCTCCACTTT.